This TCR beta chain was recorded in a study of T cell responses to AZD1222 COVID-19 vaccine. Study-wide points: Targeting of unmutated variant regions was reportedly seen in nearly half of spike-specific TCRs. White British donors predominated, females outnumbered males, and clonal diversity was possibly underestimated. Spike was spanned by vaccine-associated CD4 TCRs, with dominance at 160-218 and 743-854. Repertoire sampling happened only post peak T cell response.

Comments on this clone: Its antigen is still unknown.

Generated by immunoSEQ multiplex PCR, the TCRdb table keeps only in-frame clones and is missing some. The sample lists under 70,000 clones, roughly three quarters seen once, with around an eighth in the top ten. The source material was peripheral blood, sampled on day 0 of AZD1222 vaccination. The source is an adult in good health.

The chain's CDR3 is CASSFSGATDTQYF. In DNA form, the CDR3 reads TGTGCCAGCAGCTTTAGCGGGGCCACAGATACGCAGTATTTT. J is TRBJ2-3 and V is TRBV7-9, with 8 bases identical to TRBD2. Germline-derived CDR1 and CDR2 are SEHNR and FQNEAQ (reference sequence). J was trimmed by 2 bases and V by 3 bases; bases with no gene match: 1. The CDR3 runs to 14 residues.